This entry features one TCR beta chain sequence. The target antigen is unknown. The sample is drawn from a study of CD8 T cells in Susac syndrome. V gave up 2 bases and J gave up 5 bases; unmatched junction bases: 4. Germline V lookup: CDR1 MNHEY, CDR2 SVGEGT. This CDR3 has 15 residues. Reverse transcription of roughly 0.45 to 1 ug RNA was performed with random hexamers. TCRdb passed the immunoSEQ multiplex PCR reads through MiXCR, listing each CDR3 protein once. Among approximately 300,000 distinct CDR3 sequences listed, 70% to 90% were seen once. The multiple sclerosis controls were treatment-naive patients with relapsing-remitting disease that was stable or active. TEMRA cells were enriched by FACS, while CD8+ and CD4+ T cells were obtained through a negative isolation that was performed magnetically. Study-wide results and caveats: As acknowledged by the study, its TCR sequencing and HLA analysis included a relatively small number of individuals.

The clonotype was recovered from a human donor with multiple sclerosis. V and J are TRBV6-2 or TRBV6-3 and TRBJ2-2; 8 nucleotides align to TRBD2. Sample: CD8+ T cells from PBMCs. The CDR3 sequence is CASSYGRGRTGELFF. The CDR3 nucleotides read TGTGCCAGCAGTTACGGACGCGGGAGGACCGGGGAGCTGTTTTTT.